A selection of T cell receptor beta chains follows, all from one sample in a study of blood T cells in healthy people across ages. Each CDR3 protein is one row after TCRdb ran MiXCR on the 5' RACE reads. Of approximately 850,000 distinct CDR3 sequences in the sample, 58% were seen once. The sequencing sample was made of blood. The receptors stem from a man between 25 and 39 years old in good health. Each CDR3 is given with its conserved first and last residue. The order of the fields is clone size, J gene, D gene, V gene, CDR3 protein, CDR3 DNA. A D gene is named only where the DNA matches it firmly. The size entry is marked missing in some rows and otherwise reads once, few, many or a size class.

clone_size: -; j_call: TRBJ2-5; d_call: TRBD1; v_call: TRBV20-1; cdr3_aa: CSAPPSSAGGFQETQYF; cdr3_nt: TGCAGTGCCCCACCATCGTCGGCAGGGGGCTTTCAAGAGACCCAGTACTTC
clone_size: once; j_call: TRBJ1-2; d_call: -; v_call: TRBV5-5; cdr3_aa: CASSLDWGDYGYTF; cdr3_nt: TGTGCCAGCAGCTTGGATTGGGGCGACTATGGCTACACCTTC
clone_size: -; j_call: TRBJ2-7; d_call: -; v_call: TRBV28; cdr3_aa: CASSLLVRYYEQYF; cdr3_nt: TGTGCCAGCAGTTTGCTAGTACGGTACTACGAGCAGTACTTC
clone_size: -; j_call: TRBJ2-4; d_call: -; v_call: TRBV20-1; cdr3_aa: CSAPRAGELAKNIQYF; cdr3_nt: TGCAGTGCTCCCCGGGCGGGCGAACTAGCCAAAAACATTCAGTACTTC
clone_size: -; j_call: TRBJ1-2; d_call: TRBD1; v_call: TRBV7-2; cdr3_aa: CASSSTPGTGGLDTF; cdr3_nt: TGTGCCAGCAGCTCCACCCCGGGGACAGGGGGGTTGGACACCTTC
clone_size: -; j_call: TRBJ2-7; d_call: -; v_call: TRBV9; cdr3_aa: CASSPNAGTLRTYEQYF; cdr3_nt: TGTGCCAGCAGCCCCAATGCCGGGACCCTACGTACCTACGAGCAGTACTTC
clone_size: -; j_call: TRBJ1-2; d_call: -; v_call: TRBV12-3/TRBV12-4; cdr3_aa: CASSPTGGLRHYGYTF; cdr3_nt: TGTGCCAGCAGTCCAACGGGTGGCCTTAGGCACTATGGCTACACCTTC
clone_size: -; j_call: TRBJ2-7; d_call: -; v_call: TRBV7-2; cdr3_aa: CASSLRERDEQYF; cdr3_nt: TGTGCCAGCAGCTTAAGGGAAAGGGACGAGCAGTACTTC
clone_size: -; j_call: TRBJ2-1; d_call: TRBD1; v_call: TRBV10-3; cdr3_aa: CAISGVQGADEQFF; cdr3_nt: TGTGCCATCAGTGGCGTACAGGGGGCAGATGAGCAGTTCTTC
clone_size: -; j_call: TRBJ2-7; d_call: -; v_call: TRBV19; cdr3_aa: CASSIELYRAGSEQYF; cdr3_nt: TGTGCCAGTAGTATAGAACTGTACAGGGCTGGATCCGAGCAGTACTTC
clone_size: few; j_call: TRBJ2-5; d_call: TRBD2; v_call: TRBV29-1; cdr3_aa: CSVSGTAVGETQYF; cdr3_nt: TGCAGCGTTAGCGGGACGGCTGTCGGTGAGACCCAGTACTTC
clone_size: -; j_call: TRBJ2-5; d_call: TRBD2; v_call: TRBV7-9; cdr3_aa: CASSGATSGGAEEQYF; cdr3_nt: TGTGCCAGCAGCGGAGCGACTAGCGGGGGGGCTGAAGAGCAGTACTTC
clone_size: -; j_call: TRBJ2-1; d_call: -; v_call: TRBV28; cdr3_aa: CASSSHRGPAYNEQFF; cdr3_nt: TGTGCCAGCAGTTCCCATCGGGGCCCCGCCTACAATGAGCAGTTCTTC
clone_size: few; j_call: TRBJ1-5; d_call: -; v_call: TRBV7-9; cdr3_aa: CASSLSTDNQPQHF; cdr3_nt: TGTGCCAGCAGCTTATCAACAGACAATCAGCCCCAGCATTTT
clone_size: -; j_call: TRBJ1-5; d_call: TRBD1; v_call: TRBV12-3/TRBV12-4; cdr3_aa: CASSDRTGDSNQPQHF; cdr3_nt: TGTGCCAGCAGTGACCGGACAGGGGATAGCAATCAGCCCCAGCATTTT
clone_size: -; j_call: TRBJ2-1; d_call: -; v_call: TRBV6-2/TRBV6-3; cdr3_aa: CASSYVGNEQFF; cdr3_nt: TGTGCCAGCAGTTATGTGGGGAATGAGCAGTTCTTC
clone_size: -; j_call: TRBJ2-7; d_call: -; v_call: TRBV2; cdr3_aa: CASSSSTLGYEQYF; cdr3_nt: TGTGCCAGCAGCTCTAGTACATTAGGCTACGAGCAGTACTTC
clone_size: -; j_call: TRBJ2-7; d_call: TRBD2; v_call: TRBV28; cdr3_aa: CASTPGASGTYEQYF; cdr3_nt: TGTGCCAGCACTCCAGGGGCTAGCGGGACCTACGAGCAGTACTTC
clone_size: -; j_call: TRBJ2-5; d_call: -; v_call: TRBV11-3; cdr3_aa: CASSLNGAGETQYF; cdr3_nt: TGTGCCAGCAGCTTAAATGGCGCTGGGGAGACCCAGTACTTC
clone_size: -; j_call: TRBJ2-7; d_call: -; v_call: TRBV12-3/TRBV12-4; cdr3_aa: CASSLNSFLYEQYF; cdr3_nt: TGTGCCAGCAGTCTAAATAGCTTTCTCTACGAGCAGTACTTC
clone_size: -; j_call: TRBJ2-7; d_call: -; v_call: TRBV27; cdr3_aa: CTSSSLSPNLYEQYF; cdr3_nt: TGTACCAGCAGTTCCCTTAGCCCCAATCTTTACGAGCAGTACTTC
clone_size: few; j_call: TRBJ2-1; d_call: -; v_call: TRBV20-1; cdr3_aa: CSASPTVGSYNEQFF; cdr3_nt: TGCAGTGCTAGCCCTACAGTGGGCTCCTACAATGAGCAGTTCTTC
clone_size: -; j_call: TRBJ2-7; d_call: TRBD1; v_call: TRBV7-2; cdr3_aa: CASSSDRSSYEQYF; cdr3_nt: TGTGCCAGCAGCTCGGACAGGAGCTCCTACGAGCAGTACTTC
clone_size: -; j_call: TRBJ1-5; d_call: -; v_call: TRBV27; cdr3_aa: CASSVDYSNQPQHF; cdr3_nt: TGTGCCAGCAGTGTGGATTATAGCAATCAGCCCCAGCATTTT
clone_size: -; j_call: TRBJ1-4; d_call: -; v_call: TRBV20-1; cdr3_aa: CSAAFSATNEKLFF; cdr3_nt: TGCAGTGCTGCCTTTTCTGCAACTAATGAAAAACTGTTTTTT
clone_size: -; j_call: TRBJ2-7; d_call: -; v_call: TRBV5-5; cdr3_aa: CASSLDVGRSYEQYF; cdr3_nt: TGTGCCAGCAGCTTGGACGTAGGTCGCTCCTACGAGCAGTACTTC
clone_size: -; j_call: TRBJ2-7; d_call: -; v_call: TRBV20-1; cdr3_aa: CSARGAYSSYEQYF; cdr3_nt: TGCAGTGCTCGAGGTGCCTACAGCTCCTACGAGCAGTACTTC
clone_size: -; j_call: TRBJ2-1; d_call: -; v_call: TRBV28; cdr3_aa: CASGTPMVFF; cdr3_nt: TGTGCCAGCGGGACCCCCATGGTGTTCTTC
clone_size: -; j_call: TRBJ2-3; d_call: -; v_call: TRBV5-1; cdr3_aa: CASSSGHLDTDTQYF; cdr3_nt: TGCGCCAGCAGCTCGGGACACCTCGACACAGATACGCAGTATTTT
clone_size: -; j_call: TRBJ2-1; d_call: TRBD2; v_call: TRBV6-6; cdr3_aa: CASSSSGVGGGAGEQFF; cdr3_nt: TGTGCCAGCAGTTCCTCGGGCGTAGGCGGGGGGGCGGGTGAGCAGTTCTTC
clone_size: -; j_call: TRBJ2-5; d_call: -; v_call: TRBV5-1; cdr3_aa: CASSSQRGIYEGQYF; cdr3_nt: TGCGCCAGCAGCTCACAACGAGGTATCTACGAGGGGCAGTACTTC